A single sample gave rise to the 7 T cell receptor beta chains below, sequenced in a study of blood T cell repertoires in COVID-19. Profiling relied on immunoSEQ multiplex PCR, and the TCRdb table lists in-frame clones only, not all of them. The repertoire consists of about 90,000 clones, with 80% occurring once and the leading ten covering about 9.4%. Sequencing used peripheral blood. These receptors were collected from a woman aged 65 to 85 with acute or convalescent COVID-19.

The genes are TRBV10-3 and TRBJ2-7; D gene unclear. Germline-derived CDR1 and CDR2 are ENHRY and SYGVKD. Trimming took 2 bases from V and 6 from J, leaving 5 bases between them. The CDR3 contains 11 residues. The CDR3 loop reads CAISEQIEQYF. As DNA, the CDR3 is TGTGCCATCAGTGAGCAGATCGAGCAGTACTTC.

This sequence joins TRBV28 and TRBJ2-5; D gene unclear. The CDR3 length is 13 residues. Germline values: CDR1 MDHEN, CDR2 SYDVKM. Trimming pared 2 bases from V and 4 bases from J, leaving 8 bases between. In nucleotides, the CDR3 is TGTGCCAGCAGTTTACCTGGGCGAGAGACCCAGTACTTC. Translation gives CASSLPGRETQYF. Complete variable domain (other parts from reference TRBV28 and TRBJ2-5): DVKVTQSSRYLVKRTGEKVFLECVQDMDHENMFWYRQDPGLGLRLIYFSYDVKMKEKGDIPEGYSVSREKKERFSLILESASTNQTSMYLCASSLPGRETQYFGPGTRLLVL.

This chain joins TRBV7-8 and TRBJ2-5, with 13 bases lining up with TRBD2. The J segment lost 1 base and the V segment lost 1 base, leaving 3 bases of the junction unmatched. Germline V lookup: CDR1 SGHVS, CDR2 FQNEAQ. The CDR3 sequence is 17 residues long. The CDR3 sequence is CASSLGTSGGFQETQYF. CDR3 DNA: TGTGCCAGCAGCTTAGGGACTAGCGGGGGTTTCCAAGAGACCCAGTACTTC.

V and J are TRBV7-6 and TRBJ2-3, with 7 nucleotides matching TRBD2. CDR1 and CDR2 from the germline V gene are SGHVS and FNYEAQ. Germline trimming cut 5 bases from V and 2 bases from J; bases unmatched to any gene: 7. This CDR3 has 15 residues. The CDR3 coding sequence is TGTGCCAGCAGCCCGATAGCGGGTCCCACAGATACGCAGTATTTT. Encoded protein: CASSPIAGPTDTQYF.

The chain employs TRBV15 and TRBJ1-1, with TRBD1 matching 11 bases. CDR3 size: 14 residues. Unmatched junction bases numbered 2, after V lost 5 bases and J lost 3 bases. Germline loops: CDR1 LNHNV, CDR2 YYDKDF (reference sequence). CDR3 loop: CATSGQGADTEAFF. The CDR3 DNA reads as TGTGCCACCAGCGGACAGGGGGCGGACACTGAAGCTTTCTTT.

This rearrangement joins TRBV29-1 to TRBJ2-7, with D possibly matching TRBD2 (5 bases). Germline V gives CDR1 SQVTM, CDR2 ANQGSEA. The CDR3 length is 12 residues. Trimming pared 4 bases from V and 4 bases from J, leaving 11 bases between. The CDR3 region has the DNA TGCAGCGTTGGGGGAGAGAGTTACGAGCAGTACTTC. This gives the protein CSVGGESYEQYF.

The chain employs TRBV15 and TRBJ1-6; no firm D call. The CDR3 length is 14 residues. The germline V gene has CDR1 LNHNV and CDR2 YYDKDF (reference sequence). Trimming removed 2 bases at V and 4 bases at J, with 6 bases between. The CDR3 is CATSRQTYNSPLHF. The CDR3 coding sequence is TGTGCCACCAGCAGACAGACTTATAATTCACCCCTCCACTTT.